The present T cell receptor beta chain was sequenced within a study of cytomegalovirus exposure and HLA in healthy donors. Study outcomes and limitations: The study flagged around 160 TCR beta chains as cytomegalovirus-associated. Researchers reported that a few CMV-associated chains were confirmed in vitro as CMV antigen-specific.

Profiled with immunoSEQ multiplex PCR; TCRdb holds only in-frame clones, not every one. The table shows 210,000 or so clones, with almost 90% occurring only once. The germline CDR1 and CDR2 sequences are SGHNT and YYREEE (reference sequence). V lost 3 bases, J lost 6 bases, and 11 bases stayed unmatched. This CDR3 region has 15 residues. About this clone: Its antigen is not known.

The sequence came from a young woman in good health and CMV-seronegative. The chain joins TRBV5-4 to TRBJ1-1, with 7 positions matching TRBD1. What was sequenced was PBMCs. The CDR3 reads CASSWTTGAGAEAFF. CDR3 nucleotides: TGTGCCAGCAGCTGGACAACAGGGGCAGGCGCTGAAGCTTTCTTT.